This T cell receptor beta chain was identified in a study of T cell responses to AZD1222 COVID-19 vaccine. Study conclusions and caveats: CD4 TCRs associated with vaccination spanned spike, dominating at 160-218 and 743-854. With two AZD1222 doses given, Spike-specific TCR breadth and depth both rose. A mostly white British donor set with more females was recruited, and clonal diversity was possibly underestimated.

A remark on this clone: Its antigen is currently unknown.

Trimming removed 3 bases from V and 5 bases from J; junction bases left unmatched: 7. Germline lookup yields CDR1 SGHAT and CDR2 FQNNGV. The CDR3 is 16 residues long. Only in-frame clones appear in the TCRdb table, and some are missing; sequencing was by immunoSEQ multiplex PCR. The sample includes about 150,000 clones, 75% to 95% seen only once; the top ten take under 4%. Second-dose recipients at about 4 or about 12 weeks were treated as one pooled group. The sequencing here drew on peripheral blood, taken 28 days after the second AZD1222 dose. V usage is TRBV11-2 and J usage is TRBJ2-3; TRBD2 matches 11 bases. This clonotype originated in an adult who received the AZD1222 COVID-19 vaccine. CDR3 nucleotide sequence: TGTGCCAGCAGCTTCACTAGCGGGAGCTATTTAGATACGCAGTATTTT. Translating it yields CASSFTSGSYLDTQYF.